This is a list of T cell receptor beta chains from one sample in a study of shared clonotypes between healthy human individuals. Libraries were prepared by immunoSEQ multiplex PCR; TCRdb keeps only in-frame clonotypes and omits some of them. Of roughly 1.5 million clones listed, 95% to 99% were seen once; the top ten hold about 0.4%. The specimen was naive CD4+ T cells sorted from blood. These receptors all come from a man aged 25 to 45 in good health. CDR3s include the opening cysteine and the closing phenylalanine or tryptophan. Each record gives: V gene, CDR3 protein.

v_gene: TRBV19
CDR3aa: CASSIVDRGVYGYTF

v_gene: TRBV18
CDR3aa: CASSPPGSMNTEAFF

v_gene: TRBV28
CDR3aa: CASSFGTSGYTDTQYF

v_gene: TRBV11-2
CDR3aa: CASSLTPAGTSGELFF

v_gene: TRBV2
CDR3aa: CASSGERGEQFF

v_gene: TRBV7-6
CDR3aa: CASTPTGVRTGELFF

v_gene: TRBV7-8
CDR3aa: CASSLVGSEQYF

v_gene: TRBV12-5
CDR3aa: CASGFSRDRAQNSGELFF

v_gene: TRBV10-3
CDR3aa: CASRVGGNTEAFF

v_gene: TRBV28
CDR3aa: CASSPDRGGVAGYNEQFF

v_gene: TRBV4-2
CDR3aa: CASSQVVNTGELFF

v_gene: TRBV30
CDR3aa: CAWSSDTGELFF

v_gene: TRBV19
CDR3aa: CASSLVGLGEQYF

v_gene: TRBV6-1
CDR3aa: CASSRVPKRYF

v_gene: TRBV5-1
CDR3aa: CASYDLPNTGELFF

v_gene: TRBV7-2
CDR3aa: CASSPAPSGGGYEQYF

v_gene: TRBV5-1
CDR3aa: CASSLGRGETQYF

v_gene: TRBV30
CDR3aa: CAWSVRAGLIQPQHF

v_gene: TRBV18
CDR3aa: CASSPPQGQGREQYF

v_gene: TRBV29-1
CDR3aa: CSVDSRGINTQYF

v_gene: TRBV9
CDR3aa: CASSKGLAGEYEQYF

v_gene: TRBV29-1
CDR3aa: CSAGTKKDEQFF

v_gene: TRBV6-5
CDR3aa: CASLGTLGNEQFF